This note documents a single T cell receptor (beta chain) sequence. It lacks a known antigen. Per-base qualities were not stored, and no clone one base away is much larger. The record originates from a study of radiation and T cells in renal cell carcinoma (dated by TCRdb to 2020 to 2021). Notes on the research overall: Samples were obtained from a clinical trial, in which 15 Gy stereotactic body radiation therapy was delivered to primary renal cell carcinomas and nephrectomy was performed 4 weeks later. In total, some 50 samples, comprising 25 or so tumors and 27 peripheral blood samples, were subjected to TCR beta sequencing. A total of about 4 million unique CDR3 nucleotide sequences, encoding fewer than 3,000,000 unique CDR3 amino acid sequences, were found across all 50 or so samples. What the work shows at the level of the full study, not this receptor alone: Because the trial had a single-armed design, the trial could not examine how radiation dose or scheduling affected the TCR repertoire. Top tumor clonotypes rose in blood from baseline to 2 weeks post-radiation, then contracted by 4 weeks, suggesting transient expansion of tumor-resident clones. Blood repertoire dynamics were not followed beyond 4 weeks after treatment. Because pretreatment tumor biopsies were not available, the baseline intratumoral presence of clonotypes could not be determined.

The sample's time point label, in plain terms: baseline pretreatment blood. The sample's treatment or condition label, decoded: 15 Gy SBRT to primary tumor, nephrectomy 4 weeks later. To follow tumor-enriched clonotypes, serial peripheral blood was collected from radiation-treated patients at baseline and at 2 weeks and 4 weeks after SBRT. All patients had renal cell carcinoma with clear cell pathology. Genomic DNA for TCR sequencing was prepared using the QIAamp DNA Blood Mini Kit (Qiagen). The analyses included only samples that passed all quality control checks. TCR beta libraries were generated from genomic DNA with the immunoSEQ kit, following the manufacturer's recommendations. To prepare libraries, a first multiplex PCR with proprietary primers was run, followed by a second PCR that added unique barcodes, and a bead cleanup was done after each round. Each sample batch included a kit-provided positive control reaction and a negative control reaction. The final libraries underwent checking on an Agilent 4200 TapeStation D1000 ScreenTape, volumetric pooling, and quantification by qPCR. An Illumina NextSeq500 fitted with a MidOutput 150-cycle cartridge performed the sequencing, running 156 Read1 cycles and 15 Index1 cycles with the kit's custom primers. The pooled library was loaded at around 1.1 pM with an approximately 18% PhiX control spike-in. The study's own analysis went as follows. Vendor-processed data were analyzed in R, with a clonotype defined as all T cells sharing the same CDR3 nucleotide sequence. For clone abundance analyses, frequencies were normalized to the 10,000 most abundant clones in each sample. Public T cell clones, averaging fewer than five per sample, were removed before analysis. An abundance difference of at least 32-fold between compartments was the criterion for calling clonotypes tumor-enriched or baseline blood-enriched. A beta-binomial differential abundance model was applied to find clonotypes that expanded or contracted between blood time points. The Baroni-Urbani and Buser coefficient was used to measure tumor-blood repertoire similarity, and groups were compared with two-tailed Wilcoxon tests in R. As stored in TCRdb, this immuneACCESS dataset retains in-frame rearrangements with V and J assigned. A fraction of the clones does not appear; measured against another copy, unresolved V genes explain less than half of the discrepancy, and the remainder lacks a known reason. V and J calls and clone size come straight from that table; D and trimming were deduced from the DNA. A total of approximately 140,000 clones appear in this sample, 83% of them only once. The ten biggest clones cover roughly 23% of the sample.

This receptor was taken from a woman aged 45-60 years with renal cell carcinoma. This specimen consisted of blood, obtained from a patient whose treatment included radiotherapy and nephrectomy.

The CDR3: CASSLHGGSYEQYF. Here is the DNA: TGTGCCAGCAGCTTACACGGCGGATCCTACGAGCAGTACTTC. The V gene is TRBV11-3 and the J gene is TRBJ2-7, with no confident D gene call. The cysteine opens and the phenylalanine closes a CDR3 of 14 amino acids. The entry retains the CDR3 DNA only, 42 bases that are in frame from base 1. Trimming takes 2 bases from V and 1 base from J, and the germline ends sit 9 bases apart. CDR1 SGHNT and CDR2 YENEEA were looked up in the germline V gene.